This T cell receptor beta chain originates from a study of cytomegalovirus exposure and HLA in healthy donors (dated 2017 in TCRdb). Background for the entire study: An earlier analysis of around 600 of the donors reported approximately 300 Gb of sequence data and some 120 million unique TCR beta sequences from roughly 180 million T cells. A later analysis re-analyzed previously published TCR beta repertoires from 600 to 850 donors and added high-resolution HLA genotyping to study TCR occurrence patterns. Besides the first cohort of approximately 710 subjects, a separate validation cohort made up of 120 different subjects was used. The study was designed to test whether signatures of past pathogen exposure could be identified by cataloging public T cell receptors. HLA typing covered class I and class II loci at four-digit resolution. Donor age, sex, ethnicity and CMV serostatus were collected together with the repertoire data. Rather than drawing on any new phenotypic data, the later analysis identified candidate immune exposures from TCR beta sequences and the way those sequences occurred across donors. An early release that covered more than 550 HLA-typed donors contained approximately 300 gigabases of sequencing data and some 87 million unique TCR sequences. The study used immunosequencing to profile the T cell repertoires of 670 or so subjects and linked those repertoires to cytomegalovirus serostatus. An earlier analysis of around 580 of the donors used high-throughput TCR beta sequencing to judge whether each TCR beta V gene segment behaved as functional or pseudogenic. A later genetic analysis used genome-wide SNP genotypes for about 60% of the roughly 700 donors, treating that subset as a discovery cohort. Of the 300 to 450 genotyped donors, over 65% fell in the genetic ancestry cluster associated with self-reported Caucasian donors. Typing coverage varied by locus: roughly 620-640 donors for A, B, C, DRB1 and DQB1; roughly 500 for DQA1; nearly 610 for DPA1; 400 to 480 for DPB1. Among 300 to 500 genotyped donors of the cohort, an average of around 250,000 unique TCR beta nucleotide sequences was sequenced per donor, of which about 18% were non-productive. All discovery cohort repertoires had been generated on a single sequencing platform. To predict cytomegalovirus infection status, the study brought together high-throughput TCR immunosequencing, statistical association of individual TCRs with disease status, and machine learning. Four to six DR-DQ haplotypes were handled as single units for association and clustering, since linkage in the cohort was strong.

Via the germline V gene (reference sequence), CDR1 is LNHDA and CDR2 SQIVND. There are 16 amino acids in the CDR3, from cysteine to phenylalanine inclusive. Here the CDR3 DNA is all that survives: 48 bases in frame from base 1. Trimming takes 3 bases off V and 4 bases off J; junction bases not matched to a gene: 8. Overall study outcomes, separate from this receptor: Because counts were too low, seventeen rarely observed V segments, including chromosome 9 orphons, were left out of the earlier analysis of 587 of the donors. This cohort had only TCR beta chains sequenced, and the lack of alpha or paired-chain data limited which features could be detected. A later analysis found that HLA-associated TCR beta chains were more clonally expanded and had lower generation probabilities than equally common non-associated chains. For the cohort, immune exposure information was limited to CMV serostatus. The authors suggested that the approach could potentially be extended to other disease states and immunological phenotypes. Correlated functional status among segregating V segments might be attributable to linkage disequilibrium, but an unknown experimental factor could not be ruled out. In vitro tests confirmed that a few of the cytomegalovirus-associated TCR beta chains recognize cytomegalovirus antigens. The sequencing pipeline was judged likely to have produced a cluster of highly shared sequence variants as a technical artifact. Some IMGT-functional V segments, including TRBV6-2 and TRBV6-3, could not be told apart with the 87-base-pair reads, so those segments were excluded. Assigning TCR associations to individual alleles was difficult when HLA alleles, especially DR and DQ, strongly co-occurred. Most TCR sequences were observed very rarely across donors, whereas some public TCRs were present in many individuals. In a later analysis, several top co-occurrence clusters were reported to appear linked to parvovirus B19, influenza, CMV and Epstein-Barr virus. A later analysis found that TCR association rates varied across HLA loci, with DRB1 alleles showing the most associated TCRs and HLA-C alleles the fewest. A later analysis associated roughly 17,000 TCR beta sequences with specific HLA alleles at a false discovery rate of 0.05. A later genetic analysis associated a missense DCLRE1C variant with V-gene and J-gene trimming of TCR beta chains, and an independent cohort replicated the association. Cytomegalovirus status was reported to be diagnosed by the classifier with high specificity and sensitivity in both the original and validation cohorts. An earlier analysis of approximately 500 of the donors showed that most TCR beta V segments appeared in productive rearrangements either about 87% or about 30% of the time, which broadly matched IMGT annotations. A further reported finding was that TCR beta sequences accurately predicted the HLA-A and HLA-B alleles for most subjects in the first cohort. According to a later analysis, most CMV-associated TCR beta chains appeared to be HLA-restricted, and the HLA associations seemed to be driven largely by CMV exposure. Sequencing depth was assumed to be roughly uniform across donors in the presence/absence analyses, though that assumption may not hold. Because HLA typing was unavailable for some donors at each locus, only the typed subset was used in association tests. Compared with the roughly 600-donor mean, donors in an Asian-associated ancestry cluster had fewer N-insertions in productive TCRs, according to a later genetic analysis. A total of 164 TCR beta chains were listed by the study as associated with cytomegalovirus.

The cohort was made up of roughly 670 healthy bone marrow donors. Cohort members were all nominally healthy when sampled, although unrecorded immune exposures were likely present. The donor tested CMV seropositive, placing the donor among the 289 seropositive members of the cohort. Each donor provided a peripheral blood sample, and peripheral blood mononuclear cells were used for TCR beta sequencing. Genomic DNA extraction from the blood cell samples was performed with the Qiagen DNeasy Blood Extraction Kit. As to this clone: The specificity of this receptor is unknown. There are no base qualities to consult, and no much larger clone falls within one base.

Library creation used the immunoSEQ multiplex PCR assay. The multiplex PCR relied on a mix of 60 forward primers for TCR Vbeta segments and 13 reverse primers for TCR Jbeta segments. The CDR3 region of rearranged TCR beta genes was amplified from genomic DNA by a multiplex PCR assay. The Illumina HiSeq System was used to sequence the amplified TCR beta libraries as 87-base-pair reads. The study's own analysis went as follows. In a later analysis, roughly 80 million unique TCR beta chains were counted across the 500 to 850 repertoires, and roughly 11 million of these chains were shared by at least two donors. A nearest-neighbor algorithm error-corrected the raw reads and collapsed the reads into unique sequences, merging closely related sequences to remove PCR and sequencing errors. Alignment of CDR3 sequences to IMGT reference sequences was used to assign V, D and J gene segments. Each retained sequence needed at least a six-nucleotide match to both a V gene segment and a J gene segment. Rearrangements were classified as productive when the CDR3 lacked stop codons and remained in frame with V and J, and all other rearrangements were classified as non-productive. CDR3 was defined by IMGT convention, running from the second conserved V-encoded cysteine to the conserved J-encoded phenylalanine. In an earlier analysis of 550 to 650 of the donors, sequences lacking an unambiguous match to a single V gene segment were excluded. An earlier analysis of 587 of the donors classified V segments as functional when productive rearrangements were above 56.7% and as segregating when the standard deviation between donors was above 5%. A statistical classification framework was developed to diagnose cytomegalovirus status using the catalog of TCR beta chain sequences. V and J gene assignment, in a later analysis, came from comparing TCR nucleotide sequences with IMGT/GENE-DB human TR gene sequences. The TCRdist pipeline was used in a later analysis to assign CDR3 sequences and most-parsimonious VDJ recombination scenarios. In a later analysis, each TCR beta chain was defined by its CDR3 amino acid sequence together with its V-gene family, and reads without a unique V-gene family were excluded. In a later analysis, 450 to 600 highly shared, low-generation-probability nucleotide sequences were removed to address suspected cross-contamination and a sequencing artifact. A later analysis calculated a clonal expansion index for each public chain from normalized within-repertoire ranks of inferred template counts. Generation probabilities in a later analysis came from a VDJ recombination model fitted to out-of-frame rearrangements, and those results were checked against IGoR. Hypergeometric tests were used in a later analysis to score TCR-TCR, TCR-HLA and TCR-CMV co-occurrence, with a repertoire-size bias correction applied to the TCR pairs. To estimate false discovery rates, a later analysis permuted the HLA or CMV assignments 20 times. In a later analysis, co-occurring TCRs were grouped using DBSCAN, with TCRdist sequence similarity added in when clustering inside HLA-allele-positive subsets. For co-occurrence clustering, repertoires with fewer than 30,000 or more than 120,000 public chains were excluded, along with five repertoires with anomalous nucleotide sharing. TCRdb retrieved this table from immuneACCESS and kept in-frame rearrangements only. Not all clones are present; in checked studies, unresolved V genes account for under half, and no reason is known for the remainder. V, J and clone size are those of that table, while D and trimming were read from the DNA. Here the sample has some 180,000 clones; 75% to 85% occur a single time. Under 3% of the sample is in the top ten clones.

The source material was PBMCs. The TCR originated in a woman in her 30s in good health and CMV-seropositive. The V and J segments used are TRBV19 and TRBJ2-3; TRBD1 aligns with 9 central bases. CDR3 loop: CASSMRDRVGADTQYF. The DNA sequence is as follows: TGTGCCAGTAGTATGCGGGACAGGGTGGGCGCAGATACGCAGTATTTT.